What follows describes a single TCR beta chain. The sample's time point: patch test 3, about 24 weeks after DPC sensitization. Treatment in this sample: therapeutic diphenylcyclopropenone sensitization with weekly scalp DPC. One entry per CDR3 protein, called by TCRdb with MiXCR from the RACE reads. The data hold around 110,000 distinct CDR3 sequences, with around 11% observed a single time. The sample is drawn from a study of human T cells and chemical hapten exposure. Trimming shortened V by 11 bases and J by 0 bases, and 6 bases separated the two germline ends. This CDR3 spans 11 amino acids. Germline assignment: CDR1 SGHVS and CDR2 FQNEAQ.

This clonotype was sampled from a woman aged 50 to 60 with alopecia areata. Some clones in this sample may be carry-over from other donors' samples. The chain combines TRBV7-8 with TRBJ2-3; weak D call: TRBD1 (5 bases). The sample here was whole blood, taken in connection with sensitization to the hapten diphenylcyclopropenone (DPC). CDR3 sequence: CAGASTDTQYF. CDR3 nucleotides: TGTGCCGGGGCTAGCACAGATACGCAGTATTTT.